This TCR beta chain was sequenced in a study of blood T cell repertoires in COVID-19. Assay: immunoSEQ multiplex PCR; the TCRdb copy retains only in-frame clones and omits some. Of under 200,000 clones listed, about 83% were seen once; the top ten hold under 4%. Recruitment covered 20 to 25 US areas and drew participants whose ages spanned roughly 18 to 100 years. Membership in each cohort depended on participant-reported clinical history. Within 2 weeks of study entry, exposed participants had contacted a PCR-confirmed or clinician-diagnosed COVID-19 case. The germline V gene has CDR1 MGHRA and CDR2 YSYEKL. This CDR3 has 15 residues. Losses at the gene ends were 3 bases for V and 5 bases for J; bases not matched to a gene: 4.

The V call is TRBV4-1, the J call TRBJ2-1; 10 bases map to TRBD1. The sequenced material came from PBMCs or T cells enriched from blood (not recorded which). The origin of this receptor is a woman in her thirties who had been exposed to COVID-19. The CDR3 protein is CASSHPGQGNNEQFF. The CDR3 DNA is TGCGCCAGCAGCCACCCGGGACAGGGGAACAATGAGCAGTTCTTC.